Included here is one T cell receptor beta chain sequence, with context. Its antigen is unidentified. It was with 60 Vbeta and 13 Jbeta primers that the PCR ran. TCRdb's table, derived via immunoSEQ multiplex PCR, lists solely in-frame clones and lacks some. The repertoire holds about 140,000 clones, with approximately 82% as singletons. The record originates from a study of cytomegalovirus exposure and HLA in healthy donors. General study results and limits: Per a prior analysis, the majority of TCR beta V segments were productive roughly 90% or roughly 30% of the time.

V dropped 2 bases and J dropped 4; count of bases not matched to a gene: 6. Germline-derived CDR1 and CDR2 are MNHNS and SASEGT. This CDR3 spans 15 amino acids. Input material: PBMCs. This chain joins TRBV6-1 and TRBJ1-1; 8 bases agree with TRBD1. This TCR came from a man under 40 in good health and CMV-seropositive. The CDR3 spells CASSEFDRGITEAFF. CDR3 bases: TGTGCCAGCAGTGAATTCGACAGGGGAATCACTGAAGCTTTCTTT.